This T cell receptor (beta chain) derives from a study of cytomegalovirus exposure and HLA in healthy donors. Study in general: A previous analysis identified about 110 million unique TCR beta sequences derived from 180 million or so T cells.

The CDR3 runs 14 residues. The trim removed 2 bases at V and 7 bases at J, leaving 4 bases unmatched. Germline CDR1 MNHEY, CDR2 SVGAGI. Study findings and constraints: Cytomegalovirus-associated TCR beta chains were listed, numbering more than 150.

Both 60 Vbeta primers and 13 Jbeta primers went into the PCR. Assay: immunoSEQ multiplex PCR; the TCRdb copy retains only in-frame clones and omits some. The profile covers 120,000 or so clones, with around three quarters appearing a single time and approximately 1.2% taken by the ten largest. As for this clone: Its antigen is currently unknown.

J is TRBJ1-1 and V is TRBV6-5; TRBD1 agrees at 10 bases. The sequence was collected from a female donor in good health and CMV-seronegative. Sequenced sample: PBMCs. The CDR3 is CASSYGTGVGEAFF. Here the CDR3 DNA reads TGTGCCAGCAGTTACGGGACAGGGGTCGGTGAAGCTTTCTTT.